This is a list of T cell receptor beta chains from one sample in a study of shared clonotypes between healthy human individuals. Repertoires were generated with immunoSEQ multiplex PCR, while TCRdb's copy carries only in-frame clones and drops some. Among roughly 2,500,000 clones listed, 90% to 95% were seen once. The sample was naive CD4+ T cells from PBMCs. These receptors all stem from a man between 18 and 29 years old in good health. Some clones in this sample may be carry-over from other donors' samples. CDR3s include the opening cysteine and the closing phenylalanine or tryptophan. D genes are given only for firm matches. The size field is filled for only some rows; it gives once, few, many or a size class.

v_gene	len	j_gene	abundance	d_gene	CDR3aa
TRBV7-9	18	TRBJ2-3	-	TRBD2	CASSPFRLADYPTDTQYF
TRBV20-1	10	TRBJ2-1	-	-	CSVRNYEQFF
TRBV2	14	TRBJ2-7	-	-	CASSDTDTHDEQYF
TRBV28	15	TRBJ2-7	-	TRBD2	CASSPAGLAVYEQYF
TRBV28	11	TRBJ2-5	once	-	CASSSRETQYF
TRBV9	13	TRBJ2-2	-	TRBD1	CASSAQGRRELFF
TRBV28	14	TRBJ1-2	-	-	CASRYMTRGYGYTF
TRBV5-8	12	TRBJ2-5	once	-	CASSHNRETQYF
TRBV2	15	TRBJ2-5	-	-	CASSEVSGVRETQYF
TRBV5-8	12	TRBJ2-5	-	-	CASSRLQETQYF
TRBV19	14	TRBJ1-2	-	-	CASTPDGINYGYTF
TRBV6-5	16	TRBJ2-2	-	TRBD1	CASSYSWTGATGELFF
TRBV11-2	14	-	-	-	CASSKLGGPYEQYF
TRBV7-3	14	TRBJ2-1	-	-	CASSLMGSGNEQFF
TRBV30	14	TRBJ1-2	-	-	CAWSVHGGTGGYTF
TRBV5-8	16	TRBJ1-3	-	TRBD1	CASSLDRVTSGNTIYF
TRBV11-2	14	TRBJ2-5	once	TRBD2	CASSPQRGRETQYF
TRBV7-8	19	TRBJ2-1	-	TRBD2	CASSGWVLAAGGRGNEQFF
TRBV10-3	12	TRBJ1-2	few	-	CAISERSYGYTF
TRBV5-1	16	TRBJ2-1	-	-	CASSALGQPTNNEQFF
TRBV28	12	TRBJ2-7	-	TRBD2	CASNLGGYEQYF
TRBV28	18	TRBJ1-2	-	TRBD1	CASSSLRQGPFLNYGYTF
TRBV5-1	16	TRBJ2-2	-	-	CASSLGQKLPTGELFF
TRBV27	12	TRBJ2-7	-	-	CASSSPPGRQYF
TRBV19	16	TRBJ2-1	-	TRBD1	CASRPLGDRVMNEQFF
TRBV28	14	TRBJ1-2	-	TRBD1	CASSFGQGVYGYTF
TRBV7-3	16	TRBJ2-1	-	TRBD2	CASSSVAGGRYNEQFF
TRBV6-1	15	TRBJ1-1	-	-	CASSQHVMGVPEAFF
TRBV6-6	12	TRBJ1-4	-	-	CASSYGTAELFF
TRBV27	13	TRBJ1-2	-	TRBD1	CASSWDRDYGYTF
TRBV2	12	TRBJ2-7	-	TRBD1	CASRTGGYEQYF
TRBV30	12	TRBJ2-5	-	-	CAWSPMGETQYF
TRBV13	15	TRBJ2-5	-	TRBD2	CASSFSGRTLKTQYF
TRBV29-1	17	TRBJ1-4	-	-	CSVYSRGLPGTNEKLFF
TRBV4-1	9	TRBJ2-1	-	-	CASSRRSFF
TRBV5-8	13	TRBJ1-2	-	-	CASSLGLLYGYTF
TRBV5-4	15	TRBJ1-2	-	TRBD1	CASSLVAGGARGYTF
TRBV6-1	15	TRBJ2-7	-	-	CASSGSRGLTYEQYF
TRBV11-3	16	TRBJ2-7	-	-	CASSLDRANSSYEQYF
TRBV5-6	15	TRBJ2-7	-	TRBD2	CASSPLRGGTYEQYF
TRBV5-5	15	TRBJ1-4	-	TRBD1	CASSPPGQGNEKLFF
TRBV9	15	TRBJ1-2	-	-	CASSVLPTGSYGYTF
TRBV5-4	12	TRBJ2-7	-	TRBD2	CASSLPGGEQYF
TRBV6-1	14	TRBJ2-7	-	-	CASSAILQRREQYF
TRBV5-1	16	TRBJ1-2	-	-	CASSPRRTDRSYGYTF
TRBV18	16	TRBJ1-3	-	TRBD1	CASSPTTGTFEATIYF
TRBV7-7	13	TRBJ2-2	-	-	CASFLQDTGELFF
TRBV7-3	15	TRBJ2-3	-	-	CASSARGGITDTQYF
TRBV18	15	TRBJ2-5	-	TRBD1	CASSPPGQGGETQYF
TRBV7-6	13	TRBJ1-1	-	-	CASSLTETTEAFF
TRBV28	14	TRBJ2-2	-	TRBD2	CASSWREGLGELFF
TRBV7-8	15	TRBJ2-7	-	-	CASSLVGRVDVEQYF
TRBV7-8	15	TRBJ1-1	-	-	CASSNRDRVNTEAFF
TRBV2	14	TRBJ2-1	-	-	CASSWLSSYNEQFF
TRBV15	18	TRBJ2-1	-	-	CATSRDGGWREYYNEQFF
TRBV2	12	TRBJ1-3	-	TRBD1	CASSDRANTIYF
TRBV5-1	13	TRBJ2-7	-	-	CASSFASSYEQYF
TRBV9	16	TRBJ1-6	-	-	CASSPSGIPYNSPLHF
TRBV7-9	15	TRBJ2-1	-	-	CASSLDLERSKEQFF
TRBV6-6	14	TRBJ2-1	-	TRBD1	CASSRGQTYNEQFF